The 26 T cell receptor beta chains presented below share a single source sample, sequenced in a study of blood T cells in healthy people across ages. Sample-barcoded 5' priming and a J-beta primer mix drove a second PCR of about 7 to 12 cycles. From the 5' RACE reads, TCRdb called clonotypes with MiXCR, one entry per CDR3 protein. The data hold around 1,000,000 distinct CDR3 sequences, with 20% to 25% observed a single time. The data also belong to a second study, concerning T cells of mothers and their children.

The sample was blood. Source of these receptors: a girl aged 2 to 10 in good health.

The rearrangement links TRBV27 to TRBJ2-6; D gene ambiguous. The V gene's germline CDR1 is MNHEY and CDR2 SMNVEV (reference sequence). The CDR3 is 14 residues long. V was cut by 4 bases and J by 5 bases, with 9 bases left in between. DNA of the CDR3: TGTGCCAGCAGTTCAGGAAACTGGGCCAACGTCCTGACTTTC. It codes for CASSSGNWANVLTF.

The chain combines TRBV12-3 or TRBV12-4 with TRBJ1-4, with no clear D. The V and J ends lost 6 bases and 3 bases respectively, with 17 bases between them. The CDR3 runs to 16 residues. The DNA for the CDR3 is TGTGCCAGCAGCTTGACGCCGGGATCCCCTAATGAAAAACTGTTTTTT. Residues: CASSLTPGSPNEKLFF.

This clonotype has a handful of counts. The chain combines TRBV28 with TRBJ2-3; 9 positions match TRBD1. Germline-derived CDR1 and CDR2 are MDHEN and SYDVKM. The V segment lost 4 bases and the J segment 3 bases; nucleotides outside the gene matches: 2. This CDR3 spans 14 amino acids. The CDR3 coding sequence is TGTGCCAGCAGTTGGACAGGGGTGACAGATACGCAGTATTTT. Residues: CASSWTGVTDTQYF.

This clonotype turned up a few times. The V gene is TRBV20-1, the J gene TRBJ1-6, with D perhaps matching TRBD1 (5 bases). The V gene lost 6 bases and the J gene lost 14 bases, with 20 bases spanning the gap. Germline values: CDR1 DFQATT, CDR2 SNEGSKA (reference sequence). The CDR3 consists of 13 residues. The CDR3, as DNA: TGCAGTGCACAGGACGGCGGTTGGAGGGCCCTCCACTTT. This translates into CSAQDGGWRALHF.

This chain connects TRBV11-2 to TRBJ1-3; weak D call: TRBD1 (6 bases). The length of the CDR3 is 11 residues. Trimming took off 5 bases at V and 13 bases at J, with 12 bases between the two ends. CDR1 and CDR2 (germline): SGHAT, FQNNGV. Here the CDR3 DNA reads TGTGCCAGCAGCCCCGGGACATTGATATATTTT. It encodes CASSPGTLIYF.

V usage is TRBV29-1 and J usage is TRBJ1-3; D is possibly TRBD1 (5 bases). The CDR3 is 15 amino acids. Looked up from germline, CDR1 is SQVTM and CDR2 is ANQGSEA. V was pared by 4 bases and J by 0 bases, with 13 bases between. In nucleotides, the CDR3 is TGCAGCGTTGTACAGGACCCAAACTCTGGAAACACCATATATTTT. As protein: CSVVQDPNSGNTIYF. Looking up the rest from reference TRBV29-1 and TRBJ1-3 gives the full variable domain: SAVISQKPSRDICQRGTSLTIQCQVDSQVTMMFWYRQQPGQSLTLIATANQGSEATYESGFVIDKFPISRPNLTFSTLTVSNMSPEDSSIYLCSVVQDPNSGNTIYFGEGSWLTVV.

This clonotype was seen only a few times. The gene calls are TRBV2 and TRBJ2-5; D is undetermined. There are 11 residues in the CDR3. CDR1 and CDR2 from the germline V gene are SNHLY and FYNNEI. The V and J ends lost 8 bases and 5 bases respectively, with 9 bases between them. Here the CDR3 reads CASGSLETQYF. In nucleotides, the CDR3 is TGTGCCAGCGGTTCCTTGGAGACCCAGTACTTC.

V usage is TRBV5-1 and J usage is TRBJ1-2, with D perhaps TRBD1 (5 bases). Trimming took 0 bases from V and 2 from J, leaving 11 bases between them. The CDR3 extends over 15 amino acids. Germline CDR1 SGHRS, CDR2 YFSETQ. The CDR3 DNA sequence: TGCGCCAGCAGCTTGGACAGGTCGCTGAACTATGGCTACACCTTC. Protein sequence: CASSLDRSLNYGYTF.

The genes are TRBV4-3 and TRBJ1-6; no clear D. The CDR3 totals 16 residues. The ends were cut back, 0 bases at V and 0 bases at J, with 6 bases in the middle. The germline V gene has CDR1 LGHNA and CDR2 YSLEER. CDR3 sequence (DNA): TGCGCCAGCAGCCAAGAGCGGAGCTCCTATAATTCACCCCTCCACTTT. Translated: CASSQERSSYNSPLHF.

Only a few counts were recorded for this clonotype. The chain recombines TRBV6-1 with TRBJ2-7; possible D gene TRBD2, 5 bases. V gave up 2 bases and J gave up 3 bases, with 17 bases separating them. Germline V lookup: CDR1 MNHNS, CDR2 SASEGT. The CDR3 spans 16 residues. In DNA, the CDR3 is TGTGCCAGCAGTGAACTACTAGGGCTACATAACTACGAGCAGTACTTC. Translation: CASSELLGLHNYEQYF.

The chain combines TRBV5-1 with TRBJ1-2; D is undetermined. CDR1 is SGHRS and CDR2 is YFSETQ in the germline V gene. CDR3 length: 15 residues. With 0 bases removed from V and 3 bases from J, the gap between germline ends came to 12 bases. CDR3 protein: CASSLGRNGDYGYTF. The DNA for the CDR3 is TGCGCCAGCAGCTTGGGTAGGAACGGCGACTATGGCTACACCTTC.

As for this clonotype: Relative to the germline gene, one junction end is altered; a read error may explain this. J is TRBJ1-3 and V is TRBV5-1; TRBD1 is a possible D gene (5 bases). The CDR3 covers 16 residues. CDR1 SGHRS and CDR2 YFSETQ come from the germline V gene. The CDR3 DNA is TGCGCCAGCAGCTCCCGGGGACCGAGCTCTGGAAACACCATATACTTT. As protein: CASSSRGPSSGNTIYF.

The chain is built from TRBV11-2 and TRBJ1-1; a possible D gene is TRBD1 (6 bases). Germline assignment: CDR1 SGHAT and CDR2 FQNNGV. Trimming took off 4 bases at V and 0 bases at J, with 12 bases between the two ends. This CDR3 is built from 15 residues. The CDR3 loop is CASSSMQGMNTEAFF. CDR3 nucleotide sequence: TGTGCCAGCAGCTCAATGCAGGGGATGAACACTGAAGCTTTCTTT.

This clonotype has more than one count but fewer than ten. CDR3 sequence (DNA): TGTGCTAGTGGCCAGGACAGGGGGAATCAAGAGACCCAGTACTTC. Its protein product is CASGQDRGNQETQYF. The rearrangement links TRBV12-5 to TRBJ2-5; 10 nucleotides agree with TRBD1. The V and J ends lost 6 bases and 2 bases, in that order; junction bases with no gene match: 6. The germline V gene encodes CDR1 LGHNT and CDR2 FRNRAP. The CDR3 has 15 residues.

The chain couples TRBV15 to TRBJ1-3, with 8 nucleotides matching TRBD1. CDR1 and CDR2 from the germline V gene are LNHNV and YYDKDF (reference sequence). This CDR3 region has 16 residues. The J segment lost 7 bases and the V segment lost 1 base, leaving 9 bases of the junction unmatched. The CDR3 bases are TGTGCCACCAGCAGAGTCGAAAGGACAGGGATGAACACCATATATTTT. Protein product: CATSRVERTGMNTIYF.

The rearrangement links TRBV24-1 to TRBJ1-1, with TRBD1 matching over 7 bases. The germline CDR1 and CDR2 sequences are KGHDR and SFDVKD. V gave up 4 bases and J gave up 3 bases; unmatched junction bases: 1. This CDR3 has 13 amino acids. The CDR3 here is CATSDTGDTEAFF. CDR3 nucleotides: TGTGCCACCAGTGACACAGGGGACACTGAAGCTTTCTTT.

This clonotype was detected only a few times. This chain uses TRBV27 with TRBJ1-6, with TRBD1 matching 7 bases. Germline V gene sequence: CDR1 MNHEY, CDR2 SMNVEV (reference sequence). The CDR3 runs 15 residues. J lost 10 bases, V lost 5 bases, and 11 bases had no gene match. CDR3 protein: CASSRSQGISSPLHF. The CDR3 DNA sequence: TGTGCCAGCAGTCGATCACAGGGGATAAGCTCACCCCTCCACTTT.

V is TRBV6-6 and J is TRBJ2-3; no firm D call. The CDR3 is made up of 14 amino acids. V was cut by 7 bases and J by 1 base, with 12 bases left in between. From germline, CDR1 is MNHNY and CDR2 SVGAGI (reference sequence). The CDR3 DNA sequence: TGTGCCAGCAAGGATAGCATGGGCACAGATACGCAGTATTTT. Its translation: CASKDSMGTDTQYF.

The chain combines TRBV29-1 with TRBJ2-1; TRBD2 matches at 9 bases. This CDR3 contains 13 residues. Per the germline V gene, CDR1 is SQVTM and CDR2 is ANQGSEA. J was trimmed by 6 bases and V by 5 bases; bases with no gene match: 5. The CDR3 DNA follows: TGCAGCGTTTCTAGCGGGGATATCAATGAGCAGTTCTTC. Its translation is CSVSSGDINEQFF.

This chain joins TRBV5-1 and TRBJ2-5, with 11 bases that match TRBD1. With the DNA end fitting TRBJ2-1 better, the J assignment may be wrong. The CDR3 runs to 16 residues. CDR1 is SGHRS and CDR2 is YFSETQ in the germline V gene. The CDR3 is CASRLLGQGARDEQFF. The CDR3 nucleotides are TGCGCCAGCAGGCTTCTCGGACAGGGGGCGCGGGATGAGCAGTTCTTC.

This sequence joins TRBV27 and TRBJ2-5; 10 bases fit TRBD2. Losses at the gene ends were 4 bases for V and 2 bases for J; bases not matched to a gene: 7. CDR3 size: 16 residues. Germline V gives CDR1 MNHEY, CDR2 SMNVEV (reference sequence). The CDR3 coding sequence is TGTGCCAGCAGTTCCTCTCTAGCGGGGGCTCAAGAGACCCAGTACTTC. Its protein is CASSSSLAGAQETQYF.

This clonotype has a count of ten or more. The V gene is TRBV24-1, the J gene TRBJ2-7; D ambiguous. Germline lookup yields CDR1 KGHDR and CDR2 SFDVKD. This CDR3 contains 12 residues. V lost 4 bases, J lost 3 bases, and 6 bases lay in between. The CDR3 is CATSDSSYEQYF. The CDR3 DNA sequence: TGTGCCACCAGTGACTCTAGCTACGAGCAGTACTTC.

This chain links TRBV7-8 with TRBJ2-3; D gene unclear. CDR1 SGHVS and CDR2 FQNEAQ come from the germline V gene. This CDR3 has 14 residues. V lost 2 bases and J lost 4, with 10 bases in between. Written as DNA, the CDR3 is TGTGCCAGCAGCTTAATATCCGTATCAGATACGCAGTATTTT. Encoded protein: CASSLISVSDTQYF.

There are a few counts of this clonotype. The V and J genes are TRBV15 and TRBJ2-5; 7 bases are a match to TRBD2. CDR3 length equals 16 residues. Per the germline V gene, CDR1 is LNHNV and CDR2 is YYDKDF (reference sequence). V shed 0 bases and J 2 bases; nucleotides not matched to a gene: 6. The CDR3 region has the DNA TGTGCCACCAGCAGAGATCAACGGGGGGAACAAGAGACCCAGTACTTC. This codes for CATSRDQRGEQETQYF.

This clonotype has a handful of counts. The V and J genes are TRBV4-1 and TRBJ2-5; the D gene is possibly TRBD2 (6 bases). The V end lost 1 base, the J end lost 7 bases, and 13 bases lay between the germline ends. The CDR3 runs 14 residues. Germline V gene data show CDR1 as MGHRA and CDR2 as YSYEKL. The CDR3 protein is CASSQGDLGGTQYF. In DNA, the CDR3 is TGCGCCAGCAGCCAAGGGGACCTCGGGGGGACCCAGTACTTC.

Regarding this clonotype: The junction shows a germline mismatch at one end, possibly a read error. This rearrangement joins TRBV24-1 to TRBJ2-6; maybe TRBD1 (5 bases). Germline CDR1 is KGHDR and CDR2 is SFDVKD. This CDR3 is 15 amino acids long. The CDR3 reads CAASGWTTGANVLTF. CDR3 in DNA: TGTGCCGCCAGTGGTTGGACAACTGGGGCCAACGTCCTGACTTTC.